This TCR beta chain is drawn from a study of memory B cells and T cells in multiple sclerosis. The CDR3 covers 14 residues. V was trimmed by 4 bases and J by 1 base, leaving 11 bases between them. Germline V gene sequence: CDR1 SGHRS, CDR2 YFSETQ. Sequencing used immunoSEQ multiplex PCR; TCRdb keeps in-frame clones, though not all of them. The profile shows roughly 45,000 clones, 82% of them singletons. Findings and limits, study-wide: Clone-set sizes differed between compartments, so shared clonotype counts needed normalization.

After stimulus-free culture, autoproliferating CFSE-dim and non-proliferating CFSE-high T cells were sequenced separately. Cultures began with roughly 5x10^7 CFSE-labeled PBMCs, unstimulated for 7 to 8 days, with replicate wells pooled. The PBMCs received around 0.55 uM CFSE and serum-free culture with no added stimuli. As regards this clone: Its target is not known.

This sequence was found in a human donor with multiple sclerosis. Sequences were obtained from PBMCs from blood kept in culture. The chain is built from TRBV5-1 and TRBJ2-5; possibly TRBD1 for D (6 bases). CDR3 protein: CASSHGQIQETQYF. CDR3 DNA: TGCGCCAGCAGCCACGGACAGATCCAAGAGACCCAGTACTTC.